This T cell receptor (beta chain) was retrieved from a study of blood T cell repertoires in COVID-19. Study summary: Acute and convalescent COVID-19 samples came from the United States, Italy and Spain.

Only in-frame clones appear in the TCRdb table, and some are missing; sequencing was by immunoSEQ multiplex PCR. This table has around 300,000 clones, about 87% appearing once. The TCR sequence derives from a man aged 25-45 years who had recovered from COVID-19. Sequencing was carried out using PBMCs or T cells enriched from blood (not recorded which).

CDR3 amino acids: CASMRDRVNLEQYF. CDR3 bases: TGTGCCAGCATGCGTGACAGGGTAAACCTCGAGCAGTACTTC. The chain employs TRBV6-5 and TRBJ2-7, with 7 bases lining up with TRBD1. J lost 6 bases, V lost 7 bases, and 12 bases had no gene match. In germline, CDR1 is MNHEY, CDR2 SVGAGI. The CDR3 totals 14 residues.